A single sample is the source of the 31 T cell receptor beta chains below, sequenced in a study of cytomegalovirus exposure and HLA in healthy donors. Clones were read by immunoSEQ multiplex PCR, and TCRdb kept only the in-frame ones, dropping some. The data hold approximately 72,000 clones, with around 95% observed a single time. The sample consisted of PBMCs. These receptors were taken from a woman between 18 and 30 years old in good health and CMV-seronegative.

The chain couples TRBV5-1 to TRBJ2-7; TRBD2 matches at 8 bases. J was trimmed by 3 bases and V by 0 bases; bases with no gene match: 5. The CDR3 loop spans 15 amino acids. Germline CDR1 and CDR2: SGHRS and YFSETQ. CDR3 DNA sequence: TGCGCCAGCAGCTTGGATCCAGCGGGGGTCTACGAGCAGTACTTC. Translating it yields CASSLDPAGVYEQYF.

To note about this clone: The identical CDR3 is also encoded by other nucleotide sequences in the sample. The chain uses TRBV11-2 and TRBJ1-1; 7 nucleotides agree with TRBD1. V shed 5 bases, J shed 1 base, and the junction held 4 bases outside the gene matches. Germline V gives CDR1 SGHAT, CDR2 FQNNGV. The CDR3 runs 14 residues. For the CDR3, the DNA is TGTGCCAGCAGCCAGACAGGGCGGAACACTGAAGCTTTCTTT. This sequence encodes CASSQTGRNTEAFF.

This clone was detected only once. The chain employs TRBV11-2 and TRBJ1-3; D might be TRBD1 (5 bases). Germline loops: CDR1 SGHAT, CDR2 FQNNGV. Trimming cost V 4 bases and J 0 bases, with 7 bases left between them. The CDR3 has 14 amino acids. This CDR3 is CASSWDFSGNTIYF. The CDR3 coding sequence is TGTGCCAGCAGCTGGGACTTCTCTGGAAACACCATATATTTT.

The V call is TRBV19, the J call TRBJ1-3; D is uncertain. This CDR3 comprises 13 residues. The germline CDR1 and CDR2 sequences are LNHDA and SQIVND (reference sequence). Deletions cut 3 bases from V and 7 bases from J, with 10 bases between. The CDR3 spells CASSIGGSNTIYF. For the CDR3, the DNA is TGTGCCAGTAGTATTGGCGGGTCGAACACCATATATTTT.

CDR3 sequence (DNA): TGCGCCAGCAGCCAAGGGCACAGGGAGGGACTTTTAAGCACAGATACGCAGTATTTT. Its protein is CASSQGHREGLLSTDTQYF. The chain has TRBV4-3 and TRBJ2-3; maybe TRBD2 (7 bases). Trimming shortened V by 1 base and J by 0 bases, and 20 bases separated the two germline ends. This CDR3 has 19 residues. Germline lookup yields CDR1 LGHNA and CDR2 YSLEER.

The chain combines TRBV2 with TRBJ1-2, with 9 bases matching TRBD1. The junction had 11 bases not matched to a gene; V was cut back by 4 bases and J by 5 bases. Germline V gene sequence: CDR1 SNHLY, CDR2 FYNNEI. The CDR3 extends over 16 amino acids. CDR3 in DNA: TGTGCCAGCAGTGGAACCCGGGACAGGGCTGTTTATGGCTACACCTTC. Protein sequence: CASSGTRDRAVYGYTF.

The chain combines TRBV5-1 with TRBJ1-2, with 8 bases matching TRBD1. Germline CDR1 SGHRS, CDR2 YFSETQ. V was clipped by 0 bases and J by 7 bases; unmatched bases: 8. CDR3 length: 15 amino acids. This chain's CDR3 is CASSLDALRGPGYTF. DNA for the CDR3: TGCGCCAGCAGCTTGGACGCGCTCAGGGGGCCTGGCTACACCTTC.

The gene calls are TRBV6-5 and TRBJ2-2, with TRBD1 identical over 7 bases. Germline V gene data show CDR1 as MNHEY and CDR2 as SVGAGI. V was pared by 5 bases and J by 1 base, with 1 base of the junction left unmatched. The CDR3 covers 14 residues. The CDR3 protein is CASSRQGNTGELFF. The DNA for the CDR3 is TGTGCCAGCAGTCGACAGGGGAACACCGGGGAGCTGTTTTTT.

V and J are TRBV28 and TRBJ2-6, with D possibly matching TRBD2 (5 bases). The CDR3 covers 15 residues. V lost 6 bases and J 0 bases, leaving 9 bases between the germline ends. Germline V gene sequence: CDR1 MDHEN, CDR2 SYDVKM. The CDR3, as DNA: TGTGCCAGCAGCCGAGGGAACTCTGGGGCCAACGTCCTGACTTTC. Encoded protein: CASSRGNSGANVLTF.

This chain links TRBV4-1 with TRBJ1-2; 9 bases agree with TRBD1. The V gene end was trimmed by 0 bases and the J gene end by 5 bases; junction bases not matched to a gene: 16. Germline V gene data show CDR1 as MGHRA and CDR2 as YSYEKL. The CDR3 totals 19 residues. The CDR3, as DNA: TGCGCCAGCAGCCAAGACCTTCTCCCAGGACAGGGGAATCCTTATGGCTACACCTTC. It codes for CASSQDLLPGQGNPYGYTF.

J is TRBJ1-5 and V is TRBV5-6; the D gene is possibly TRBD1 (6 bases). V lost 4 bases, J lost 1 base, and 12 bases lay in between. The CDR3 has 15 amino acids. The germline V gene encodes CDR1 SGHDT and CDR2 YYEEEE. CDR3 sequence reads: CASSPGTLSNQPQHF. In DNA form, the CDR3 reads TGTGCCAGCAGCCCCGGGACACTCAGCAATCAGCCCCAGCATTTT.

The V gene is TRBV7-9, the J gene TRBJ1-2; TRBD1 agrees at 7 bases. The CDR3 spans 13 residues. Germline-derived CDR1 and CDR2 are SEHNR and FQNEAQ (reference sequence). Unmatched junction bases numbered 2, after V lost 3 bases and J lost 4 bases. The CDR3 DNA sequence: TGTGCCAGCAGCTTGGACAGGTCCTATGGCTACACCTTC. Residues: CASSLDRSYGYTF.

The chain links TRBV7-8 to TRBJ2-1, with 7 bases lining up with TRBD1. This CDR3 comprises 18 residues. V shed 5 bases and J 0 bases; nucleotides not matched to a gene: 13. Germline V gene lookup returns CDR1 SGHVS and CDR2 FQNEAQ. The CDR3: CASSPRKETGSSYNEQFF. CDR3 nucleotides: TGTGCCAGCAGCCCTCGAAAGGAGACAGGGAGCTCCTACAATGAGCAGTTCTTC.

This rearrangement joins TRBV5-6 to TRBJ1-1, with TRBD1 identical over 7 bases. CDR3 length: 14 amino acids. V was clipped by 0 bases and J by 6 bases; unmatched bases: 5. The germline V gene has CDR1 SGHDT and CDR2 YYEEEE. CDR3 sequence (DNA): TGTGCCAGCAGCTTGGAGGGGGCCTCGCCTGAAGCTTTCTTT. As protein: CASSLEGASPEAFF.

The chain has TRBV11-2 and TRBJ1-1; no clear D. CDR3 size: 14 residues. Trimming cost V 5 bases and J 0 bases, with 10 bases left between them. From germline, CDR1 is SGHAT and CDR2 FQNNGV. The CDR3 region has the DNA TGTGCCAGCAGCGTGCGGGGAGTGAACACTGAAGCTTTCTTT. Protein sequence: CASSVRGVNTEAFF.

The chain carries TRBV18 and TRBJ1-1; possibly TRBD1 for D (5 bases). The germline gives CDR1 KGHSH, CDR2 LQKENI. V lost 0 bases to trimming and J lost 3 bases, with 11 bases between them. The CDR3 is made up of 15 amino acids. The CDR3 spells CASSPPSVRDTEAFF. DNA of the CDR3: TGTGCCAGCTCACCACCAAGTGTCAGGGACACTGAAGCTTTCTTT. The variable domain in full, completed from reference TRBV18 and TRBJ1-1, reads NAGVMQNPRHLVRRRGQEARLRCSPMKGHSHVYWYRQLPEEGLKFMVYLQKENIIDESGMPKERFSAEFPKEGPSILRIQQVVRGDSAAYFCASSPPSVRDTEAFFGQGTRLTVV.

The chain recombines TRBV27 with TRBJ1-3; D is possibly TRBD1 (5 bases). The CDR3 runs 18 residues. Germline CDR1 and CDR2: MNHEY and SMNVEV (reference sequence). Trimming took 6 bases from V and 11 from J, leaving 32 bases between them. In DNA, the CDR3 is TGTGCCAGCAGCCTAAGGGGCGGAACTAACACTCCATACGGAGCCATATATTTT. Its translation is CASSLRGGTNTPYGAIYF.

The chain carries TRBV28 and TRBJ2-7; tentative D call: TRBD2 (6 bases). CDR3 length equals 15 residues. Deletions cut 5 bases from V and 3 bases from J, with 17 bases between. Germline V gene sequence: CDR1 MDHEN, CDR2 SYDVKM. Here the CDR3 DNA reads TGTGCCAGCAGTGAGGAGGGGAGACAAGGCTACGAGCAGTACTTC. Amino acid sequence: CASSEEGRQGYEQYF. Based on the CDR3 plus reference TRBV28 and TRBJ2-7, the full variable domain is DVKVTQSSRYLVKRTGEKVFLECVQDMDHENMFWYRQDPGLGLRLIYFSYDVKMKEKGDIPEGYSVSREKKERFSLILESASTNQTSMYLCASSEEGRQGYEQYFGPGTRLTVT.

The chain uses TRBV9 and TRBJ2-3; unclear D gene. Germline CDR1 reads SGDLS; CDR2 reads YYNGEE. Trimming removed 1 base from V and 0 bases from J, with 9 bases in between. CDR3 size: 15 residues. CDR3: CASSVRGPSTDTQYF. CDR3 nucleotide sequence: TGTGCCAGCAGCGTACGTGGGCCGAGCACAGATACGCAGTATTTT.

The CDR3 loop is CASSQQGWNEQFF. The DNA for the CDR3 is TGTGCCAGCAGTCAACAGGGTTGGAATGAGCAGTTCTTC. The chain uses TRBV7-9 and TRBJ2-1, with D maybe TRBD1 (6 bases). The germline CDR1 and CDR2 sequences are SEHNR and FQNEAQ (reference sequence). There are 13 residues in the CDR3. V was cut by 6 bases and J by 7 bases, with 13 bases left in between.

This chain connects TRBV10-3 to TRBJ1-1; 7 nucleotides match TRBD1. The junction had 4 bases not matched to a gene; V was cut back by 4 bases and J by 5 bases. The CDR3 consists of 13 residues. From germline, CDR1 is ENHRY and CDR2 SYGVKD. In DNA form, the CDR3 reads TGTGCCATCAGTGGGCCAGGGGGAACTGAAGCTTTCTTT. Its translation is CAISGPGGTEAFF.

The chain combines TRBV5-1 with TRBJ2-7; 7 bases are shared with TRBD1. The J segment lost 0 bases and the V segment lost 9 bases, leaving 15 bases of the junction unmatched. In germline, CDR1 is SGHRS, CDR2 YFSETQ. The CDR3 is 16 residues long. The CDR3 spells CATKQRGDSNSYEQYF. CDR3 nucleotide sequence: TGCGCCACCAAGCAGAGAGGGGACAGCAACTCCTACGAGCAGTACTTC.

The chain employs TRBV30 and TRBJ2-3; TRBD1 agrees at 9 bases. The CDR3 extends over 16 amino acids. After removal of 2 bases from V and 4 bases from J, the junction contained 10 bases not matched to a gene. Germline V gene data show CDR1 as GTSNPN and CDR2 as SVGIG (reference sequence). CDR3 DNA sequence: TGTGCCTGGAGTCCCGTGGACAGGGGAGGCGCAGATACGCAGTATTTT. Translated, it gives CAWSPVDRGGADTQYF.

V is TRBV7-6 and J is TRBJ2-1; TRBD1 aligns across 8 bases. This CDR3 region has 12 residues. V lost 2 bases and J lost 12; bases outside the gene matches: 3. Germline assignment: CDR1 SGHVS and CDR2 FNYEAQ. The CDR3 reads CASSLSRGRQFF. Here the CDR3 DNA reads TGTGCCAGCAGCTTAAGCAGGGGGCGGCAGTTCTTC. Drawing the rest from reference TRBV7-6 and TRBJ2-1, the complete variable domain is GAGVSQSPRYKVTKRGQDVALRCDPISGHVSLYWYRQALGQGPEFLTYFNYEAQQDKSGLPNDRFSAERPEGSISTLTIQRTEQRDSAMYRCASSLSRGRQFFGPGTRLTVL.

The V and J genes are TRBV5-8 and TRBJ2-7; possible D gene TRBD2, 5 bases. From germline, CDR1 is SGHTS and CDR2 YDEGEE. The germline V and J ends were trimmed by 0 bases and 7 bases, with 14 bases remaining between them. This CDR3 has 14 residues. CDR3 sequence (DNA): TGTGCCAGCAGCTTGGGTGGGTCCGAGGGAGAGCAGTACTTC. Translated, it gives CASSLGGSEGEQYF.

The V gene is TRBV30, the J gene TRBJ1-6; D possibly corresponds to TRBD1 (5 bases). Germline V gene data show CDR1 as GTSNPN and CDR2 as SVGIG (reference sequence). The CDR3 has 16 residues. The V gene lost 3 bases and the J gene lost 5 bases, with 17 bases spanning the gap. The CDR3 protein is CAWRVGGVRDNSPLHF. CDR3 sequence (DNA): TGTGCCTGGAGGGTGGGGGGGGTTAGGGATAATTCACCCCTCCACTTT.

The chain has TRBV11-2 and TRBJ2-3, with 7 bases aligning to TRBD1. The CDR3 contains 17 residues. Germline lookup yields CDR1 SGHAT and CDR2 FQNNGV. Trimming at V came to 6 bases and at J to 4 bases, leaving 16 bases not matched to a gene. The CDR3 region has the DNA TGTGCCAGCAGTCGCCAAAATACAGGGGTCCGAGCAGATACGCAGTATTTT. It is translated as CASSRQNTGVRADTQYF.

The V and J genes are TRBV21-1 and TRBJ1-1. TRBV21-1 is assigned pseudogene status. CDR3 size: 15 residues. Written as DNA, the CDR3 is TGTGCCAGCAGCACTACGCAAGGCCGGGACACTGAAGCTTTCTTT. Its protein is CASSTTQGRDTEAFF.

This clone is a singleton in its sample. The rearrangement links TRBV5-1 to TRBJ2-1; D may be TRBD2 (5 bases). This CDR3 spans 14 amino acids. The germline V gene encodes CDR1 SGHRS and CDR2 YFSETQ. Trimming pared 3 bases from V and 5 bases from J, leaving 12 bases between. CDR3 sequence (DNA): TGCGCCAGCAGCTGGAAGGACTCTCACAATGAGCAGTTCTTC. Protein: CASSWKDSHNEQFF. Drawing the rest from reference TRBV5-1 and TRBJ2-1, the complete variable domain is KAGVTQTPRYLIKTRGQQVTLSCSPISGHRSVSWYQQTPGQGLQFLFEYFSETQRNKGNFPGRFSGRQFSNSRSEMNVSTLELGDSALYLCASSWKDSHNEQFFGPGTRLTVL.

This chain uses TRBV18 with TRBJ2-3, with D perhaps matching TRBD2 (5 bases). The CDR3 consists of 19 residues. Germline CDR1 reads KGHSH; CDR2 reads LQKENI. Trimming took 5 bases from V and 0 from J, leaving 24 bases between them. The CDR3 spells CASSAYLSGLRTSTDTQYF. For the CDR3, the DNA is TGTGCCAGCTCAGCCTACTTGAGCGGACTGAGGACTAGCACAGATACGCAGTATTTT.

The chain joins TRBV27 to TRBJ2-7; D is ambiguous. V lost 7 bases and J lost 4, with 8 bases in between. Germline lookup yields CDR1 MNHEY and CDR2 SMNVEV (reference sequence). The CDR3 totals 11 residues. CDR3 bases: TGTGCCAGCACGCTCGGTTACGAGCAGTACTTC. It codes for CASTLGYEQYF.